This TCR beta chain was found in a study of cytomegalovirus exposure and HLA in healthy donors. J lost 1 base, V lost 3 bases, and 3 bases had no gene match. This CDR3 region has 15 residues. CDR1 is SGDLS and CDR2 is YYNGEE in the germline V gene. Here immunoSEQ multiplex PCR was the method, and the copy in TCRdb shows in-frame clones only, minus some. The sample has 90,000 or so clones, about 85% seen once. The sequenced sample was PBMCs. The clonotype was recovered from a man between 18 and 35 years old in good health and CMV-seropositive. This chain connects TRBV9 to TRBJ2-1, with 8 bases aligning to TRBD2. The CDR3 is CASSEGGRSYNEQFF. For the CDR3, the DNA is TGTGCCAGCAGCGAGGGCGGGAGGTCCTACAATGAGCAGTTCTTC. The whole variable domain, filled in from reference TRBV9 and TRBJ2-1, reads DSGVTQTPKHLITATGQRVTLRCSPRSGDLSVYWYQQSLDQGLQFLIQYYNGEERAKGNILERFSAQQFPDLHSELNLSSLELGDSALYFCASSEGGRSYNEQFFGPGTRLTVL.